This entry concerns a single TCR beta chain. As yet, its antigen is unknown. This sample was taken from a study of T cell responses to AZD1222 COVID-19 vaccine. Study results and limitations: Clonal diversity may have been underestimated, and the donors were mostly white British, with more females than males. Unmutated variant regions reportedly attract nearly half of all spike-specific TCRs.

The protocol was immunoSEQ multiplex PCR, while the TCRdb copy is restricted to in-frame clones and leaves out a portion. The sample holds about 97,000 clones, 88% seen once. The CDR3 is 16 residues long. V dropped 0 bases and J dropped 4 bases, with 15 bases sitting between them. Germline V CDR1 and CDR2: LGHNA, YSLEER. The chain links TRBV4-3 to TRBJ1-2; TRBD1 might be the D (6 bases). The sequenced sample was peripheral blood, obtained on day 0 of AZD1222 vaccination. The source is an adult in good health. The CDR3 protein is CASSQDKARGVYGYTF. The DNA for the CDR3 is TGCGCCAGCAGCCAAGATAAAGCCAGGGGTGTCTATGGCTACACCTTC.